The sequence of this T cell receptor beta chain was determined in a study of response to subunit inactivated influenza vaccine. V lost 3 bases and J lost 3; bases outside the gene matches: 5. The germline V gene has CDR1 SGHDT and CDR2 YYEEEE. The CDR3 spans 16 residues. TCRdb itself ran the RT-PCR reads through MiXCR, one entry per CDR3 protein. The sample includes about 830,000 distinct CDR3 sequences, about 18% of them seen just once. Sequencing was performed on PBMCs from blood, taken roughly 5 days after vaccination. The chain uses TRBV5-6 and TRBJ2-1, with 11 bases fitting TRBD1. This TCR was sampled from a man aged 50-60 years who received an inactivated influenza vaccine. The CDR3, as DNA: TGTGCCAGCAGCTCCCAGGGACAGGGGGTCTACAATGAGCAGTTCTTC. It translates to CASSSQGQGVYNEQFF.